The clone carrying this T cell receptor beta chain was counted between two and nine times. Antigen: not known. This specimen belongs to a study of T cells after yellow fever vaccination. Whole-study results and caveats: The CD4 and CD8 compartments had a small share of their clonotypes in common. Once the booster was given, most primary-vaccination clones reappeared, at around 96% for CD4 and more than 85% for CD8. Abundant bulk-derived clonotypes could contaminate FACS-sorted repertoires.

There are 15 residues in the CDR3. CDR1 and CDR2 (germline): WSHSY, SAAADI. Unmatched junction bases numbered 4, after V lost 5 bases and J lost 0 bases. TCRdb re-analysed the 5' RACE reads in MiXCR, keeping a single row per CDR3 protein. The repertoire has more than 300,000 distinct CDR3 sequences, roughly 10% of them found once; the top ten carry about 3%. This sequence joins TRBV10-2 and TRBJ1-5; 7 bases agree with TRBD1. The source of this sequence is a young man who received the YFV17D yellow fever vaccine. The sample here was CD4+ T cells sorted from PBMCs, taken 45 days after the yellow fever booster vaccination. The CDR3 spells CASSPDRVSNQPQHF. CDR3 nucleotides: TGCGCCAGCAGTCCAGACAGGGTTAGCAATCAGCCCCAGCATTTT.